Below are 2 T cell receptor beta chains sequenced from a single sample in a study of blood T cell repertoires in COVID-19. The data were produced by immunoSEQ multiplex PCR, yet TCRdb's version contains in-frame clones alone and is incomplete. This sample has approximately 210,000 clones, with roughly 87% found just once. The sequenced material came from peripheral blood. All receptors derive from a man aged 35-49 years with active or convalescent COVID-19.

The CDR3 DNA reads TGTGCCAGCTCAGACTTACGCAATTCACCCCTCCACTTT. Translated: CASSDLRNSPLHF. The chain is built from TRBV18 and TRBJ1-6; D is unresolved. Trimming pared 5 bases from V and 7 bases from J, leaving 9 bases between. The CDR3 is 13 residues long. The V gene's germline CDR1 is KGHSH and CDR2 LQKENI.

The CDR3 bases are TGTGCCAGCAGTCCCAGAAGATTGTCCGGGACTAAAAGTAGCACAGATACGCAGTATTTT. Translation: CASSPRRLSGTKSSTDTQYF. The V and J genes are TRBV28 and TRBJ2-3, with 7 bases lining up with TRBD2. The CDR3 contains 20 residues. J was trimmed by 0 bases and V by 5 bases; bases with no gene match: 20. Germline V gene data show CDR1 as MDHEN and CDR2 as SYDVKM.